This T cell receptor beta chain emerged from a study of CD4 T cell repertoires in COVID-19. This CDR3 comprises 15 residues. Germline V gene lookup returns CDR1 MDHEN and CDR2 SYDVKM. The V gene end was trimmed by 4 bases and the J gene end by 4 bases; junction bases not matched to a gene: 5. Sequencing was performed with immunoSEQ multiplex PCR; in TCRdb, only in-frame clones are kept and a portion is missing. This table has more than 65,000 clones, roughly four fifths appearing once. This clonotype was sampled from a human donor who had COVID-19. The chain recombines TRBV28 with TRBJ2-1; 9 bases map to TRBD1. The sample was CD4+ T cells from peripheral blood, taken after recovery from COVID-19. The CDR3 protein is CASSSGQGFYNEQFF. CDR3 DNA: TGTGCCAGCAGTTCGGGACAGGGATTTTACAATGAGCAGTTCTTC.